This T cell receptor (beta chain) was retrieved from a study of blood T cell repertoires in COVID-19. In the study overall: Italy, Spain and the United States were the sources of the convalescent and acute COVID-19 samples.

Generated by immunoSEQ multiplex PCR, the TCRdb table keeps only in-frame clones and is missing some. Of hundreds of thousands of clones in the sample, roughly 88% were seen once. Germline V gives CDR1 SGHRS, CDR2 YFSETQ. The V gene lost 7 bases and the J gene lost 0 bases, with 10 bases spanning the gap. This CDR3 is 14 amino acids long. The TCR sequence derives from an elderly man with acute or convalescent COVID-19. The sample comprised peripheral blood. This chain connects TRBV5-1 to TRBJ1-4; no reliable D call. Written as DNA, the CDR3 is TGCGCCAGCGAGGTAAATTCAACTAATGAAAAACTGTTTTTT. This translates into CASEVNSTNEKLFF.